Listed below are T cell receptor beta chains from one sample, sequenced in a study of CD8+ T cells in alopecia areata. Clones were sequenced by immunoSEQ multiplex PCR, and TCRdb holds only the in-frame ones, with some missing. The repertoire holds roughly 100,000 clones, with around 84% as singletons. The specimen was CD8+ T cells sorted from blood, collected around week 31, from a patient treated with tofacitinib. Receptors originate from a human donor with alopecia areata. The CDR3 runs from the conserved cysteine through the conserved F or W. D genes are given only for firm matches. The size entry is marked missing in some rows and otherwise reads once, few, many or a size class.

V gene	J gene	clone size	D gene	CDR3 protein	CDR3 DNA
TRBV30	TRBJ2-7	.	.	CAWSQGPIYEQYF	TGTGCCTGGAGCCAGGGGCCTATTTACGAGCAGTACTTC
TRBV7-9	TRBJ1-5	few	TRBD1	CASSLQKTGGKDQPQHF	TGTGCCAGCAGCCTACAAAAAACAGGGGGCAAGGATCAGCCCCAGCATTTT
TRBV5-1	TRBJ2-1	.	.	CASSLVDPGGNEQFF	TGCGCCAGCAGCTTGGTGGACCCTGGTGGCAATGAGCAGTTCTTC
TRBV19	TRBJ2-1	.	TRBD2	CASSFTSGISNEQFF	TGTGCCAGTAGTTTTACTAGCGGGATTAGCAATGAGCAGTTCTTC
TRBV5-6	TRBJ2-1	.	.	CASSFNNEQFF	TGTGCCAGCAGCTTCAACAATGAGCAGTTCTTC
TRBV7-2	TRBJ1-5	.	.	CASSLNRVDQPQHF	TGTGCCAGCAGCTTAAACAGGGTAGATCAGCCCCAGCATTTT
TRBV5-1	TRBJ2-2	.	TRBD2	CASNPGLAVTGELFF	TGCGCCAGCAACCCGGGACTAGCGGTCACCGGGGAGCTGTTTTTT
TRBV11-2	TRBJ2-1	.	.	CASSLVGGIQFF	TGTGCCAGCAGCTTAGTTGGGGGGATCCAGTTCTTC
TRBV7-3	TRBJ2-1	.	TRBD2	CASSLISGNNEQFF	TGTGCCAGCAGCTTAATTAGCGGGAACAATGAGCAGTTCTTC
TRBV7-9	TRBJ2-3	.	.	CASSSAGQHRDTQYF	TGTGCCAGCAGCTCAGCGGGTCAGCACAGAGATACGCAGTATTTT
TRBV7-9	TRBJ2-7	.	TRBD1	CASSLVGQGGEQYF	TGTGCCAGCAGCTTAGTAGGACAGGGAGGCGAGCAGTACTTC
TRBV29-1	TRBJ2-2	once	.	CSVEGRGARGTGELFF	TGCAGCGTTGAAGGCAGGGGGGCGCGAGGCACCGGGGAGCTGTTTTTT
TRBV4-1	TRBJ2-7	once	TRBD1	CASSPTTDRASYEQYF	TGCGCCAGCAGCCCCACGACCGACAGGGCGTCCTACGAGCAGTACTTC
TRBV30	TRBJ2-7	.	.	CAWSVLGEQYF	TGTGCCTGGAGTGTCCTTGGGGAGCAGTACTTC
TRBV5-6	TRBJ2-7	.	.	CASSLAAVYEQYF	TGTGCCAGCAGCTTGGCAGCGGTGTACGAGCAGTACTTC
TRBV5-4	TRBJ2-2	.	.	CASSLDWGTGELFF	TGTGCCAGCAGCTTGGACTGGGGCACCGGGGAGCTGTTTTTT
TRBV11-1	TRBJ2-7	.	TRBD1	CATTGQGNYEQYF	TGTGCCACCACGGGACAGGGAAACTACGAGCAGTACTTC
TRBV6-1	TRBJ2-1	.	.	CASNPAAPFDEQFF	TGTGCCAGCAACCCAGCGGCCCCGTTCGATGAGCAGTTCTTC
TRBV29-1	TRBJ2-7	.	TRBD1	CSVEDQGVSSYEQYF	TGCAGCGTTGAAGATCAGGGGGTTAGCTCCTACGAGCAGTACTTC
TRBV9	TRBJ2-1	.	.	CASSGTEQFF	TGTGCCAGTTCCGGGACAGAGCAGTTCTTC
TRBV27	TRBJ2-1	.	TRBD2	CASSLRAGGLNEQFF	TGTGCCAGCAGTTTACGGGCGGGGGGTCTGAATGAGCAGTTCTTC
TRBV7-8	TRBJ2-1	.	.	CASSSASAYNEQFF	TGTGCCAGCAGCTCGGCCTCGGCCTACAATGAGCAGTTCTTC
TRBV18	TRBJ1-2	.	.	CASSPVYRDTHGYTF	TGTGCCAGCTCACCAGTATATCGGGACACCCATGGCTACACCTTC
TRBV6-5	TRBJ2-3	.	TRBD2	CASSYSPRGADTQYF	TGTGCCAGCAGTTACTCCCCGCGGGGGGCGGATACGCAGTATTTT
TRBV29-1	TRBJ2-1	.	TRBD2	CSVDGLAGSYNEQFF	TGCAGCGTTGACGGGTTAGCGGGATCCTACAATGAGCAGTTCTTC
TRBV4-1	TRBJ2-7	.	TRBD2	CASSQDRTSGARKYF	TGCGCCAGCAGCCAAGATCGAACTAGCGGGGCCAGAAAGTACTTC
TRBV2	TRBJ2-7	.	.	CASSELLVSGAEEQYF	TGTGCCAGCAGTGAACTGTTAGTTTCGGGGGCAGAGGAGCAGTACTTC
TRBV27	TRBJ2-7	.	.	CASSRVQGNEQYF	TGTGCCAGCAGTCGAGTACAGGGAAACGAGCAGTACTTC
TRBV25-1	TRBJ1-6	.	TRBD1	CASSEAGQGISPLHF	TGTGCCAGCAGTGAAGCGGGACAGGGCATTTCACCCCTCCACTTT
TRBV27	TRBJ1-6	.	.	CASSPQGRSYNSPLHF	TGTGCCAGCAGTCCACAGGGCCGATCCTATAATTCACCCCTCCACTTT
TRBV27	TRBJ2-3	.	.	CASSLLGGYTDTQYF	TGTGCCAGCAGTTTACTGGGTGGCTACACAGATACGCAGTATTTT
TRBV6-5	TRBJ2-7	.	.	CASSQQGFGDEQYF	TGTGCCAGCAGTCAACAGGGTTTCGGGGACGAGCAGTACTTC
TRBV7-6	TRBJ2-1	.	.	CASSLPRLGEDRWEQFF	TGTGCCAGCAGCTTACCCCGCCTGGGGGAGGATCGTTGGGAGCAGTTCTTC
TRBV29-1	TRBJ2-1	.	TRBD1	CSADTGTGNNEQFF	TGCAGCGCTGATACCGGGACAGGGAACAATGAGCAGTTCTTC
TRBV7-2	TRBJ2-3	.	.	CASTLYGSSPSTDTQYF	TGTGCCAGCACCTTGTACGGCAGCTCGCCTAGCACAGATACGCAGTATTTT
TRBV5-1	TRBJ2-7	.	.	CASSLDARSSYEQYF	TGCGCCAGCAGCTTGGACGCGAGGAGCTCCTACGAGCAGTACTTC
TRBV29-1	TRBJ2-7	.	.	CSALGDAYEQYF	TGCAGCGCTTTGGGGGACGCCTACGAGCAGTACTTC
TRBV27	TRBJ2-7	.	.	CASSFAATSYEQYF	TGTGCCAGCAGTTTTGCCGCCACATCCTACGAGCAGTACTTC
TRBV4-1	TRBJ1-3	.	.	CASSQEHGGYSGNTIYF	TGCGCCAGCAGCCAAGAGCATGGGGGGTACTCTGGAAACACCATATATTTT
TRBV19	TRBJ2-3	.	.	CASSTDPSGTDTQYF	TGTGCCAGTAGTACGGACCCATCCGGCACAGATACGCAGTATTTT
TRBV27	TRBJ1-4	.	.	CASRPHRDPDVGLFF	TGTGCCAGCAGGCCCCACAGGGATCCCGACGTCGGACTGTTTTTT
TRBV4-2	TRBJ2-5	.	TRBD2	CASSQGLAGVSVETQYF	TGTGCCAGCAGCCAAGGACTAGCGGGAGTATCGGTAGAGACCCAGTACTTC
TRBV27	TRBJ2-1	.	TRBD2	CASSLTGTSGMYEQFF	TGTGCCAGCAGTTTGACCGGGACTAGCGGGATGTATGAGCAGTTCTTC
TRBV5-4	TRBJ2-1	.	.	CASSVLDEQFF	TGTGCCAGCAGCGTACTGGATGAGCAGTTCTTC
TRBV5-6	TRBJ2-4	.	.	CASSSDLGNIQYF	TGTGCCAGCAGCTCGGACCTTGGGAACATTCAGTACTTC
TRBV19	TRBJ1-2	.	.	CASRTLYGYTF	TGTGCCAGTAGGACCCTCTATGGCTACACCTTC
TRBV7-3	TRBJ2-2	.	TRBD1	CASSLTYLSRYPHRGRSNTGELFF	TGTGCCAGCAGCTTAACGTACCTAAGCAGATACCCCCACAGGGGACGCTCGAACACCGGGGAGCTGTTTTTT
TRBV6-5	TRBJ1-2	.	TRBD1	CASSLSGTGKVNGYTF	TGTGCCAGCAGTTTATCCGGGACAGGGAAGGTTAATGGCTACACCTTC
TRBV29-1	TRBJ2-7	.	TRBD2	CSVVSGSSYEQYF	TGCAGCGTTGTTAGCGGGAGCTCCTACGAGCAGTACTTC